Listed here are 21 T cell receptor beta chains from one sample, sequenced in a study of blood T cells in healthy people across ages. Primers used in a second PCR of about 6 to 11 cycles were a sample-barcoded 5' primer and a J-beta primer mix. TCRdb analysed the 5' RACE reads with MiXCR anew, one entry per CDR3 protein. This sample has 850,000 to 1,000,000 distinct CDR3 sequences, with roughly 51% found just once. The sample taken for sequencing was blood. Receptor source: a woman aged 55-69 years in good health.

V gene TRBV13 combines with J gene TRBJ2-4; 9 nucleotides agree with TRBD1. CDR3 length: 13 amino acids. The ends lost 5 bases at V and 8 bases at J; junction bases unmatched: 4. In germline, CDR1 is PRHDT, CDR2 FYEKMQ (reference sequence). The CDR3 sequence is CASSRQGGDIQYF. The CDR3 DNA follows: TGTGCCAGCAGCCGACAGGGGGGGGACATTCAGTACTTC.

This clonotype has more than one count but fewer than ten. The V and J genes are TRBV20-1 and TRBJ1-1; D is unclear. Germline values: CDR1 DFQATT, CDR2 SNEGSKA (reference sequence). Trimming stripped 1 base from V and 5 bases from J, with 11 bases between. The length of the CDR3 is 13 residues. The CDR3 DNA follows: TGCAGTGCTAGAGCCCGGAGGTCGACTGAAGCTTTCTTT. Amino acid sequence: CSARARRSTEAFF.

CDR3 region: CASSVEQGWGNTEAFF. CDR3 nucleotide sequence: TGTGCCAGCAGCGTCGAACAGGGGTGGGGGAACACTGAAGCTTTCTTT. V usage is TRBV7-2 and J usage is TRBJ1-1, with 7 positions matching TRBD1. The CDR3 runs to 16 residues. Germline V gene sequence: CDR1 SGHTA, CDR2 FQGNSA. After removal of 5 bases from V and 1 base from J, the junction contained 10 bases not matched to a gene.

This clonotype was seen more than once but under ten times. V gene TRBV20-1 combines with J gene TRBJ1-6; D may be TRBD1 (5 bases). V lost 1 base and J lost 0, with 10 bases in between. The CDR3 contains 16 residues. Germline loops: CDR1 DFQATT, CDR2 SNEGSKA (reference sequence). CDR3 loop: CSARVDSSSYNSPLHF. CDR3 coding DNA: TGCAGTGCTAGAGTCGACAGTAGCTCCTATAATTCACCCCTCCACTTT.

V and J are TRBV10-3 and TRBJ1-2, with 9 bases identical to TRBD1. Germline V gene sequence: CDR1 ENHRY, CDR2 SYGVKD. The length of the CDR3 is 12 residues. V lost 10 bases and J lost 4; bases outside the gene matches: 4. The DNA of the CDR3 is TGTGCCACCGCGACAGGGGGCTATGGCTACACCTTC. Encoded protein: CATATGGYGYTF.

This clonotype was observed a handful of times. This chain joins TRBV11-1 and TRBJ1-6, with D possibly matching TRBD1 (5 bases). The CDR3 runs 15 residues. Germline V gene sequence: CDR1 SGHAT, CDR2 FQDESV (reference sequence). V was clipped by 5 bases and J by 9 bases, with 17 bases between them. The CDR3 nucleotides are TGTGCCAGCAGCCATGCCGGGGGTTCGGGTTCACCCCTCCACTTT. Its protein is CASSHAGGSGSPLHF. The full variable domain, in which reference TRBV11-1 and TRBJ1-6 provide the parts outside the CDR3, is EAEVAQSPRYKITEKSQAVAFWCDPISGHATLYWYRQILGQGPELLVQFQDESVVDDSQLPKDRFSAERLKGVDSTLKIQPAELGDSAMYLCASSHAGGSGSPLHFGNGTRLTVT.

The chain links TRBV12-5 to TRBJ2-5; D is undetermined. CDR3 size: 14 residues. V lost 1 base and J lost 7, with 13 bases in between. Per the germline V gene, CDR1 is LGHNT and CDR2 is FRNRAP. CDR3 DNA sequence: TGTGCTAGTGGTTTGGACCTACACCATGGGACCCAGTACTTC. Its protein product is CASGLDLHHGTQYF. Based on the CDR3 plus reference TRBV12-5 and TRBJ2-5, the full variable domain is DARVTQTPRHKVTEMGQEVTMRCQPILGHNTVFWYRQTMMQGLELLAYFRNRAPLDDSGMPKDRFSAEMPDATLATLKIQPSEPRDSAVYFCASGLDLHHGTQYFGPGTRLLVL.

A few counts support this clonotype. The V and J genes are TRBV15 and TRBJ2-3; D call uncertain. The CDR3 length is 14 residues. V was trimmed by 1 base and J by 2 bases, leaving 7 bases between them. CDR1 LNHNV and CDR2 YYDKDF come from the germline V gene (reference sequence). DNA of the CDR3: TGTGCCACCAGCAGAGCGCTAAACACAGATACGCAGTATTTT. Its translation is CATSRALNTDTQYF.

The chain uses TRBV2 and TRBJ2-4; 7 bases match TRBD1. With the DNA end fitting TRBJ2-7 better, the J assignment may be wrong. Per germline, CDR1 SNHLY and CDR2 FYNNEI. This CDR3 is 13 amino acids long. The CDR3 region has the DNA TGTGCCAGCCACAGACAGGGAGTCTACGAGCAGTACTTC. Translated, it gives CASHRQGVYEQYF.

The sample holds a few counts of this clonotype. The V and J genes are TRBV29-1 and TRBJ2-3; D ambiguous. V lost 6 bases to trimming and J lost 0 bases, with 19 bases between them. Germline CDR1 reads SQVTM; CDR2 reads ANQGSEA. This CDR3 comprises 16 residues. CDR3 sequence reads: CSVLRRERFSTDTQYF. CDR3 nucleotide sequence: TGCAGCGTCCTTCGACGTGAAAGATTTAGCACAGATACGCAGTATTTT.

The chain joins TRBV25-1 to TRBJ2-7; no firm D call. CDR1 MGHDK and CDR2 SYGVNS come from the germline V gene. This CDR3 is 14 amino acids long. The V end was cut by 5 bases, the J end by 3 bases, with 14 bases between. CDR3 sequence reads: CASSSGRIYYEQYF. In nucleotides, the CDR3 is TGTGCCAGCAGTTCCGGACGGATTTACTACGAGCAGTACTTC.

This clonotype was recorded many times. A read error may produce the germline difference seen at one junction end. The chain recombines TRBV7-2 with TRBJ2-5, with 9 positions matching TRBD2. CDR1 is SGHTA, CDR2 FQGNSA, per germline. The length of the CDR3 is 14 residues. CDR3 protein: CASSLAGPQETQYF. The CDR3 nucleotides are TGTGCCAGCAGCCTAGCGGGACCCCAAGAGACCCAGTACTTC. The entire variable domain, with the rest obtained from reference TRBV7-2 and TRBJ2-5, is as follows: GAGVSQSPSNKVTEKGKDVELRCDPISGHTALYWYRQSLGQGLEFLIYFQGNSAPDKSGLPSDRFSAERTGGSVSTLTIQRTQQEDSAVYLCASSLAGPQETQYFGPGTRLLVL.

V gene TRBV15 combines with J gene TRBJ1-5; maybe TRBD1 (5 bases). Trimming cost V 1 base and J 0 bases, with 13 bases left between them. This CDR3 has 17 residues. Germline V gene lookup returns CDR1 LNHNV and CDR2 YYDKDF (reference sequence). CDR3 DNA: TGTGCCACCAGCAGAGGAAAACAGGCCTATAGCAATCAGCCCCAGCATTTT. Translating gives CATSRGKQAYSNQPQHF.

CDR3 DNA sequence: TGCGCCAGCAGTGAGTTTAAGGGGTTGGAGACCCAGTACTTC. Translation gives CASSEFKGLETQYF. The V gene is TRBV10-1, the J gene TRBJ2-7; the D gene is possibly TRBD1 (5 bases). The J call may be in error: the DNA end matches TRBJ2-5 better. This CDR3 has 14 amino acids. The germline V gene encodes CDR1 WNHNN and CDR2 SYGVQD (reference sequence).

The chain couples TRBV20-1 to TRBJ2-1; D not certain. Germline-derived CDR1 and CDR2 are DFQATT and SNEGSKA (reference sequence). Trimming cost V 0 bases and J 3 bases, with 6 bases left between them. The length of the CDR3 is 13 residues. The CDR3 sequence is CSARDLGYNEQFF. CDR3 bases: TGCAGTGCTAGAGATCTTGGCTACAATGAGCAGTTCTTC.

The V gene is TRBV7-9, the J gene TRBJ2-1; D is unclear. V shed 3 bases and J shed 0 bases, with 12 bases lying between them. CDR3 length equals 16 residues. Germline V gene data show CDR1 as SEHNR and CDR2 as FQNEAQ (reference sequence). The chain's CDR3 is CASSFVGLGSYNEQFF. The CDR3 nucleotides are TGTGCCAGCAGCTTTGTGGGCTTAGGCTCCTACAATGAGCAGTTCTTC.

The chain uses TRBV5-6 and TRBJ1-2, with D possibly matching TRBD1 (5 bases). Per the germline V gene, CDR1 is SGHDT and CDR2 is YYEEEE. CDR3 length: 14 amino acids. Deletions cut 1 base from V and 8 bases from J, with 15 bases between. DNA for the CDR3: TGTGCCAGCAGCTTGTCTTCGACGGGGGGAGGCTACACCTTC. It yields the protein CASSLSSTGGGYTF.

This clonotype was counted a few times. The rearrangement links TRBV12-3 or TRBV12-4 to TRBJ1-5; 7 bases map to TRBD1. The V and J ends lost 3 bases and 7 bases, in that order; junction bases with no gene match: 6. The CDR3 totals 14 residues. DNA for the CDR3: TGTGCCAGCAGTTTCACGACAGGGAGGCAGCCCCAGCATTTT. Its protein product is CASSFTTGRQPQHF.

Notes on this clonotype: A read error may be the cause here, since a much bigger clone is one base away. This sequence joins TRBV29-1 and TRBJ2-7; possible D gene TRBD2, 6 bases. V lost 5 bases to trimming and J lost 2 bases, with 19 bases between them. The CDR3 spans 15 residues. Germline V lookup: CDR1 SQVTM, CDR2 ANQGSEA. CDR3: CSVSGVATGTYEQYF. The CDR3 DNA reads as TGCAGCGTTTCGGGAGTGGCTACCGGCACCTACGAGCAGTACTTC.

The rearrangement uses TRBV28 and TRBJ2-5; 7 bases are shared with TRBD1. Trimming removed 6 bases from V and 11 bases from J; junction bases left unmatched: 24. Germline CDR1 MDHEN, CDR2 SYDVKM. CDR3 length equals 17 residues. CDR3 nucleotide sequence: TGTGCCAGCAGGGATCTAGACAGGGCCCATACCGACAATGAGCAGTACTTC. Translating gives CASRDLDRAHTDNEQYF.

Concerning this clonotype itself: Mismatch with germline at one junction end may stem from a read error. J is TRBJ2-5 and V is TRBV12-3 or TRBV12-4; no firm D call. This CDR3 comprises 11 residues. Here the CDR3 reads CAISFLETQYF. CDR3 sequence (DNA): TGTGCCATCAGTTTCCTCGAGACCCAGTACTTC.